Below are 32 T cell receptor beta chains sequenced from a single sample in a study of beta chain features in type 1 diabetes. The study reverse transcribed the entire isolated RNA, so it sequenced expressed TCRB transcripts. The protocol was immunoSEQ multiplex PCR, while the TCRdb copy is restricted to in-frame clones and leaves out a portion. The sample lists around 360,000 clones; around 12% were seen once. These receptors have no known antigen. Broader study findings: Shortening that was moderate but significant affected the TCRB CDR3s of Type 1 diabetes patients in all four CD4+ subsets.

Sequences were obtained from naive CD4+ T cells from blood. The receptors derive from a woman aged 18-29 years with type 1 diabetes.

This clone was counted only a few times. Written as DNA, the CDR3 is TGTGCCAGCAGCTTAAGCGGGCGCACTGAAGCTTTCTTT. Its protein product is CASSLSGRTEAFF. The chain combines TRBV7-9 with TRBJ1-1; no reliable D call. This CDR3 comprises 13 residues. CDR1 and CDR2 (germline): SEHNR, FQNEAQ (reference sequence). The V and J ends lost 2 bases and 4 bases respectively, with 8 bases between them.

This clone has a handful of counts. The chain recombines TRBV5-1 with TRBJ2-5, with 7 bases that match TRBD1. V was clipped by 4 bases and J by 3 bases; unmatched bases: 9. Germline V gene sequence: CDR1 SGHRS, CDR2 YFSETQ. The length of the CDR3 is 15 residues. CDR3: CASSVAGTAKETQYF. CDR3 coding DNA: TGCGCCAGCAGCGTGGCCGGGACAGCTAAAGAGACCCAGTACTTC. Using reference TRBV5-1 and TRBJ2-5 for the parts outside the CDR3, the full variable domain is KAGVTQTPRYLIKTRGQQVTLSCSPISGHRSVSWYQQTPGQGLQFLFEYFSETQRNKGNFPGRFSGRQFSNSRSEMNVSTLELGDSALYLCASSVAGTAKETQYFGPGTRLLVL.

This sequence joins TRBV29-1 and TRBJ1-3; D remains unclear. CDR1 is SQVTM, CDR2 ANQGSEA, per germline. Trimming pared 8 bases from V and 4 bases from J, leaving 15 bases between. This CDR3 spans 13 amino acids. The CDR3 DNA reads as TGCAGCTCCCGGGATCGACTCGGAAACACCATATATTTT. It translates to CSSRDRLGNTIYF.

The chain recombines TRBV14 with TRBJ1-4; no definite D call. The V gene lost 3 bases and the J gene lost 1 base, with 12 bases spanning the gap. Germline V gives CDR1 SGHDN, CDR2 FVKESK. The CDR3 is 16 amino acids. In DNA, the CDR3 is TGTGCCAGCAGCCACCAGCGGGGAAAAACTAATGAAAAACTGTTTTTT. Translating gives CASSHQRGKTNEKLFF.

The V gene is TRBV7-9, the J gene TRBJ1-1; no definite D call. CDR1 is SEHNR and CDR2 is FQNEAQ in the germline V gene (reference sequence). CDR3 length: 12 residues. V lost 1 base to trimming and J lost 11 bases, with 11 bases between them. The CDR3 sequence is CASSLEFRSAFF. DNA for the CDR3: TGTGCCAGCAGCTTAGAATTTCGGTCCGCTTTCTTT.

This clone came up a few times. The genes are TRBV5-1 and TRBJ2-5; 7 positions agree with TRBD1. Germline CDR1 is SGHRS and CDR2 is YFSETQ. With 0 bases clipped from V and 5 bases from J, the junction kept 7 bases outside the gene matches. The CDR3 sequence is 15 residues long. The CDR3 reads CASSLASTGEETQYF. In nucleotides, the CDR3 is TGCGCCAGCAGCTTGGCCAGCACAGGGGAGGAGACCCAGTACTTC. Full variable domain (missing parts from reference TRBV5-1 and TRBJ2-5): KAGVTQTPRYLIKTRGQQVTLSCSPISGHRSVSWYQQTPGQGLQFLFEYFSETQRNKGNFPGRFSGRQFSNSRSEMNVSTLELGDSALYLCASSLASTGEETQYFGPGTRLLVL.

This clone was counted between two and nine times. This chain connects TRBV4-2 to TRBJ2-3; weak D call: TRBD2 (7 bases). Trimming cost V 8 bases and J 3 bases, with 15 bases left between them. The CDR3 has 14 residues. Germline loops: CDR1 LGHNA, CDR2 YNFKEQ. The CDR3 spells CASGGAQGTDTQYF. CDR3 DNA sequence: TGTGCCAGCGGGGGGGCGCAGGGAACAGATACGCAGTATTTT.

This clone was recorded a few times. The CDR3 loop reads CASSQDVAPYNEQFF. As DNA, the CDR3 is TGCGCCAGCAGCCAAGATGTAGCTCCATACAATGAGCAGTTCTTC. This chain uses TRBV4-3 with TRBJ2-1; the D is unclear. Germline-derived CDR1 and CDR2 are LGHNA and YSLEER. The germline V and J ends were trimmed by 0 bases and 4 bases, with 10 bases remaining between them. The CDR3 loop spans 15 amino acids.

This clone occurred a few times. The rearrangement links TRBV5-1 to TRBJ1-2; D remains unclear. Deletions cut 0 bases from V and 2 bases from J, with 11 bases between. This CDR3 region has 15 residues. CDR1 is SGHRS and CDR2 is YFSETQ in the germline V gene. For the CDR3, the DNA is TGCGCCAGCAGCTTGGTGAGCGGGGAGAACTATGGCTACACCTTC. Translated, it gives CASSLVSGENYGYTF.

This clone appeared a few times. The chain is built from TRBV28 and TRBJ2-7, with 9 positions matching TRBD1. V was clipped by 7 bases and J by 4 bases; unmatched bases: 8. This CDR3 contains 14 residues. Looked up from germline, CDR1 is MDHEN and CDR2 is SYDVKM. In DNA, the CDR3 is TGTGCCAGCATCGGGGACAGGGACAAGTACGAGCAGTACTTC. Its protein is CASIGDRDKYEQYF. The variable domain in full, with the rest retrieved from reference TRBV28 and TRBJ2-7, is DVKVTQSSRYLVKRTGEKVFLECVQDMDHENMFWYRQDPGLGLRLIYFSYDVKMKEKGDIPEGYSVSREKKERFSLILESASTNQTSMYLCASIGDRDKYEQYFGPGTRLTVT.

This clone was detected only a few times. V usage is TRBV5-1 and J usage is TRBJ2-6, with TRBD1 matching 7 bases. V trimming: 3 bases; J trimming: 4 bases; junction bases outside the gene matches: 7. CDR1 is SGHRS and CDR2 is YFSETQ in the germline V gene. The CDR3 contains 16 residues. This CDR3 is CASSWIDRAGANVLTF. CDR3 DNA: TGCGCCAGCAGCTGGATCGACAGGGCGGGGGCCAACGTCCTGACTTTC.

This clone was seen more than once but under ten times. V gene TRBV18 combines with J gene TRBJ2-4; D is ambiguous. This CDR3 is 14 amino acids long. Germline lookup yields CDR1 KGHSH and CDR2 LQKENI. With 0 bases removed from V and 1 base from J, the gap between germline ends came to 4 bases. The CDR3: CASSPPAAKNIQYF. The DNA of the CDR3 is TGTGCCAGCTCACCACCGGCCGCCAAAAACATTCAGTACTTC.

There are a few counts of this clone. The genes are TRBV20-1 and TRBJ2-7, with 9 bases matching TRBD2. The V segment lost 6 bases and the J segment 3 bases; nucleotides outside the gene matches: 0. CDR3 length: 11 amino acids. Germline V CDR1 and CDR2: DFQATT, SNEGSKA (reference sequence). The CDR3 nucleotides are TGCAGTGCACTAGCGGGCTACGAGCAGTACTTC. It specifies CSALAGYEQYF.

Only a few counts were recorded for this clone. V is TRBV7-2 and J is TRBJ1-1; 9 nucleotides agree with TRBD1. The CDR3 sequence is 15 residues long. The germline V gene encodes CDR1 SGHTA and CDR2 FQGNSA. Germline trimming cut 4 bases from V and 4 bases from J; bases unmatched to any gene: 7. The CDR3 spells CASSSGQGMATEAFF. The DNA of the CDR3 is TGTGCCAGCAGCTCCGGACAGGGGATGGCCACTGAAGCTTTCTTT.

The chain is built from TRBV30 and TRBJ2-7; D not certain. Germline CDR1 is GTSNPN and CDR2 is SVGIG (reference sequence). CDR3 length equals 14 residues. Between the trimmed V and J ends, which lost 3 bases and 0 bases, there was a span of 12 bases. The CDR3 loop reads CAWSPLRSSYEQYF. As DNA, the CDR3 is TGTGCCTGGAGCCCTTTAAGGAGCTCCTACGAGCAGTACTTC.

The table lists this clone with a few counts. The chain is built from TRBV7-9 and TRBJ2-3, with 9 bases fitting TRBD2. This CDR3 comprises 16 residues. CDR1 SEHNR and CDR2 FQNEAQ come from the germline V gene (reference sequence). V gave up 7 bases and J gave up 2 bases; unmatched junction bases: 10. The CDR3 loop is CASTKRQRGDTDTQYF. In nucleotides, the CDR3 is TGTGCCAGCACCAAACGGCAGCGGGGGGACACAGATACGCAGTATTTT.

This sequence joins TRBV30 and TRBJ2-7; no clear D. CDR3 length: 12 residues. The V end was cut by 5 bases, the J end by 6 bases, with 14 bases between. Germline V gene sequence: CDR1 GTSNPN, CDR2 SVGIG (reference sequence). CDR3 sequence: CAWGWLSGEQYF. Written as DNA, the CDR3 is TGTGCCTGGGGGTGGCTATCAGGCGAGCAGTACTTC.

The DNA of the CDR3 is TGCAGCGTCCACCAGGGAGGAGATCAGCCCCAGCATTTT. This codes for CSVHQGGDQPQHF. This sequence joins TRBV29-1 and TRBJ1-5, with D perhaps TRBD1 (5 bases). The CDR3 runs to 13 residues. Germline V gives CDR1 SQVTM, CDR2 ANQGSEA. V lost 6 bases to trimming and J lost 5 bases, with 14 bases between them.

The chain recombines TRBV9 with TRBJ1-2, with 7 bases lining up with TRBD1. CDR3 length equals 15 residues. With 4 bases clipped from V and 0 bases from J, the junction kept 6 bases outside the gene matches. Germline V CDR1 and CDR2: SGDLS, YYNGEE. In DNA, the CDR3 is TGTGCCAGCAGCCCTAGGACAGGCTCTAACTATGGCTACACCTTC. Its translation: CASSPRTGSNYGYTF.

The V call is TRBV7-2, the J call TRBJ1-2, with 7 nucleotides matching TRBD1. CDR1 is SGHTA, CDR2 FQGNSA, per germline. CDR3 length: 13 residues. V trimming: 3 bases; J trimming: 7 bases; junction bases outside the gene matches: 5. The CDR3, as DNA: TGTGCCAGCAGCTTCCTCAGACAGGGTGGCTACACCTTC. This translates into CASSFLRQGGYTF.

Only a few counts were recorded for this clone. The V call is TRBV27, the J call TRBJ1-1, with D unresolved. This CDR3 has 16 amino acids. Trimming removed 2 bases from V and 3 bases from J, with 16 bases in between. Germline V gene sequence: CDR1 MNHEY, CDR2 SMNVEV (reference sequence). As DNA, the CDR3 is TGTGCCAGCAGTTTAATCGTGGGCCTATCGGACACTGAAGCTTTCTTT. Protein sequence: CASSLIVGLSDTEAFF.

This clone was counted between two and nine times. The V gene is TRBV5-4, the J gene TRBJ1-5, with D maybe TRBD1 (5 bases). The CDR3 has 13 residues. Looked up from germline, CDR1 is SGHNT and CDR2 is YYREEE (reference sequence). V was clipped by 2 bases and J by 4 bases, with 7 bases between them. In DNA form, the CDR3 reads TGTGCCAGCAGCTTCGACAGAAATCAGCCCCAGCATTTT. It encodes CASSFDRNQPQHF.

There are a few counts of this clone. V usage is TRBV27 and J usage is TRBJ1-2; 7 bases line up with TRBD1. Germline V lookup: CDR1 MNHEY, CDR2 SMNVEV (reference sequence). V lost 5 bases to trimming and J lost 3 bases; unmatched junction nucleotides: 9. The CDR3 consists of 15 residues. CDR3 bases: TGTGCCAGCAGTCCTAAACGACAGGGTGACTATGGCTACACCTTC. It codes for CASSPKRQGDYGYTF.

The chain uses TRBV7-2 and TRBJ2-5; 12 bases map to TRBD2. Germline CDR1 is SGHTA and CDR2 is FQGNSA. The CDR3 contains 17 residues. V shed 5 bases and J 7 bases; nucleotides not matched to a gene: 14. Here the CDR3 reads CASSPDLAGGPRTTQYF. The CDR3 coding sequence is TGTGCCAGCAGCCCGGACCTAGCGGGAGGGCCCAGGACGACCCAGTACTTC.

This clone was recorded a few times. CDR3: CAISDHVTGQSYTF. DNA of the CDR3: TGTGCCATCAGTGATCACGTCACTGGACAAAGCTACACCTTC. The chain is built from TRBV10-3 and TRBJ1-2, with a tentative D call TRBD1 (5 bases). Deletions cut 3 bases from V and 9 bases from J, with 17 bases between. The germline CDR1 and CDR2 sequences are ENHRY and SYGVKD. This CDR3 region has 14 residues.

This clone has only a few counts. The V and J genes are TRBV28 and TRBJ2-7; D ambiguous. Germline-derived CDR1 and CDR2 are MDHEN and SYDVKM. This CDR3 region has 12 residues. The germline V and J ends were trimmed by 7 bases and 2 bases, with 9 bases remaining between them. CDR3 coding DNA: TGTGCCAGCATAGGTACTACCTACGAGCAGTACTTC. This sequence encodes CASIGTTYEQYF. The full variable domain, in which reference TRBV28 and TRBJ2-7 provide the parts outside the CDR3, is DVKVTQSSRYLVKRTGEKVFLECVQDMDHENMFWYRQDPGLGLRLIYFSYDVKMKEKGDIPEGYSVSREKKERFSLILESASTNQTSMYLCASIGTTYEQYFGPGTRLTVT.

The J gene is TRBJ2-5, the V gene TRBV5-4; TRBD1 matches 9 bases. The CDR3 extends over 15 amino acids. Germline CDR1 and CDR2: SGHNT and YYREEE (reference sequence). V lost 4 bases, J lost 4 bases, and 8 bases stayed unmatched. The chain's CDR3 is CASSTGQGQGETQYF. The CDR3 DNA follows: TGTGCCAGCAGCACGGGACAGGGCCAAGGAGAGACCCAGTACTTC.

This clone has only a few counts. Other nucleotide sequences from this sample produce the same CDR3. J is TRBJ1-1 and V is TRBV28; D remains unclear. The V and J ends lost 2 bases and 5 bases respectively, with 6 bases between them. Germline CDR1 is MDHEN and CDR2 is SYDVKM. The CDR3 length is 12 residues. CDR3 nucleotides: TGTGCCAGCAGTTTAGCGGGAACTGAAGCTTTCTTT. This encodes CASSLAGTEAFF. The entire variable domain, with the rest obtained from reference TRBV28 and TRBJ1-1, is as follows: DVKVTQSSRYLVKRTGEKVFLECVQDMDHENMFWYRQDPGLGLRLIYFSYDVKMKEKGDIPEGYSVSREKKERFSLILESASTNQTSMYLCASSLAGTEAFFGQGTRLTVV.

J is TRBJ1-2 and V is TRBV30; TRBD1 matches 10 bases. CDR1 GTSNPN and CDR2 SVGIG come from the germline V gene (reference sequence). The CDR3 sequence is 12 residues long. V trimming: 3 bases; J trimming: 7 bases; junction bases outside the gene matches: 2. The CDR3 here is CAWRWTGGGYTF. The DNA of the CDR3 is TGTGCCTGGAGGTGGACAGGGGGTGGCTACACCTTC.

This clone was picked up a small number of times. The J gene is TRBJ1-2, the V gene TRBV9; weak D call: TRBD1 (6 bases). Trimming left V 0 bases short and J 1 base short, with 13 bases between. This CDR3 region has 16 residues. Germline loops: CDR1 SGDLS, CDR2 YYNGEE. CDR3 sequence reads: CASSVASDRFNYGYTF. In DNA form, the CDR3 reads TGTGCCAGCAGCGTAGCTTCGGACAGATTTAACTATGGCTACACCTTC. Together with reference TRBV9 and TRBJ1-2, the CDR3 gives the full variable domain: DSGVTQTPKHLITATGQRVTLRCSPRSGDLSVYWYQQSLDQGLQFLIQYYNGEERAKGNILERFSAQQFPDLHSELNLSSLELGDSALYFCASSVASDRFNYGYTFGSGTRLTVV.

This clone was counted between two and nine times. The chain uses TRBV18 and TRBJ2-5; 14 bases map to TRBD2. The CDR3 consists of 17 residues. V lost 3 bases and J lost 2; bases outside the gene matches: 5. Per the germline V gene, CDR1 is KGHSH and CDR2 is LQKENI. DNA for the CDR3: TGTGCCAGCTCACCCACCGGACTAGCGGGAGGACAAGAGACCCAGTACTTC. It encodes CASSPTGLAGGQETQYF.

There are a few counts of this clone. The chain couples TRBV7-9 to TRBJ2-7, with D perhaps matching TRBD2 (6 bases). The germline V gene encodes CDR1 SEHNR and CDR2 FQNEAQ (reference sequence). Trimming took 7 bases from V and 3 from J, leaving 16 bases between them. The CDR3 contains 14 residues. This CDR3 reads CASTPDYGFYEQYF. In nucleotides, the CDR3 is TGTGCCAGCACCCCGGACTACGGATTCTACGAGCAGTACTTC.